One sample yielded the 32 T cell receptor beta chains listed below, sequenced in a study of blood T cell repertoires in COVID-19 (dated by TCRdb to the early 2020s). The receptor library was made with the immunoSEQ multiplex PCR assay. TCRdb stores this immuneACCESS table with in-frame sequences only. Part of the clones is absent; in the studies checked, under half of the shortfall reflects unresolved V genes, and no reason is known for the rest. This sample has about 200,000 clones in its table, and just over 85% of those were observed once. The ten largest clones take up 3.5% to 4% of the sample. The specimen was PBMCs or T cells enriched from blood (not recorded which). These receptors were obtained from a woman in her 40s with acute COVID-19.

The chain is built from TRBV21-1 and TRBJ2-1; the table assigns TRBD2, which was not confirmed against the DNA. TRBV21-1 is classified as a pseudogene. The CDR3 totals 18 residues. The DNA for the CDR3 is TGTGCCAGCAGCAGCGGGACTAGCCTTTTCTTGGGGGGAAATGAGCAGTTCTTC. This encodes CASSSGTSLFLGGNEQFF.

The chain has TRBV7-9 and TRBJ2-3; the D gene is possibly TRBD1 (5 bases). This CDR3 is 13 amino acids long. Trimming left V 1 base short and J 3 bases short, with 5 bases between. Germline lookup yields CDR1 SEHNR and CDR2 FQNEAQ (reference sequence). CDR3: CASSLGQTDTQYF. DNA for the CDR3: TGTGCCAGCAGCTTAGGACAGACAGATACGCAGTATTTT.

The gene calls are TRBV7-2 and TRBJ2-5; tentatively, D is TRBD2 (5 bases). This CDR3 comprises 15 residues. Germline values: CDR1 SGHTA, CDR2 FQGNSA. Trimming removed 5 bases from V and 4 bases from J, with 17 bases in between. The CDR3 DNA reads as TGTGCCAGCAGCCCCCGGGATACCTTTGGAGAGACCCAGTACTTC. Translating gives CASSPRDTFGETQYF. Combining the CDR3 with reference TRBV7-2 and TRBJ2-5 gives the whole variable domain GAGVSQSPSNKVTEKGKDVELRCDPISGHTALYWYRQSLGQGLEFLIYFQGNSAPDKSGLPSDRFSAERTGGSVSTLTIQRTQQEDSAVYLCASSPRDTFGETQYFGPGTRLLVL.

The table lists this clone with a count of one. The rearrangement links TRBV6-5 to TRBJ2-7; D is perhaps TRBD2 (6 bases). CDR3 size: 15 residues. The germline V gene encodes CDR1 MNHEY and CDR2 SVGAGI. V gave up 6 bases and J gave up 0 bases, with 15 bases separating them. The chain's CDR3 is CASREGPKGSYEQYF. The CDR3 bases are TGTGCCAGCAGGGAGGGACCGAAGGGCTCCTACGAGCAGTACTTC.

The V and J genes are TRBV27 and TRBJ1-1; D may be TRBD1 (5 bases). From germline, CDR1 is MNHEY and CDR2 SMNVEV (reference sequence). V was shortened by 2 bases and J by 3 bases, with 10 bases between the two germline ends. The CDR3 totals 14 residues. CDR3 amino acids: CASSLVGGDTEAFF. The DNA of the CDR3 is TGTGCCAGCAGTTTAGTGGGGGGTGACACTGAAGCTTTCTTT.

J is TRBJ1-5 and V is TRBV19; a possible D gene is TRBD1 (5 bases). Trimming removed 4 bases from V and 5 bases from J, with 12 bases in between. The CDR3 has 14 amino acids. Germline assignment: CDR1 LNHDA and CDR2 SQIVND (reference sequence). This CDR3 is CASSSGHGDQPQHF. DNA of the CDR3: TGTGCCAGTAGTAGTGGACATGGGGATCAGCCCCAGCATTTT.

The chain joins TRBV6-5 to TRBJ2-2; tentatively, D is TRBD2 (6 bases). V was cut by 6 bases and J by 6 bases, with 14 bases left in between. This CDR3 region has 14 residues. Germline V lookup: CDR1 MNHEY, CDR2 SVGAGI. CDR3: CASRREKGSGELFF. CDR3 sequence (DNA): TGTGCCAGCAGACGGGAGAAAGGGTCCGGGGAGCTGTTTTTT.

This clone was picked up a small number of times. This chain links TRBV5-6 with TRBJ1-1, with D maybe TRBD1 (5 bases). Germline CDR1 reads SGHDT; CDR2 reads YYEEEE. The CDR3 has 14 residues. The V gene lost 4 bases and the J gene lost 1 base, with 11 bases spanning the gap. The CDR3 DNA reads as TGTGCCAGCAGCCTAGGGGTGGAGAACACTGAAGCTTTCTTT. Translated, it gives CASSLGVENTEAFF.

In nucleotides, the CDR3 is TGTGCCAGCAGCTTAACTACCATGAACACTGAAGCTTTCTTT. As protein: CASSLTTMNTEAFF. The chain is built from TRBV7-9 and TRBJ1-1; unclear D gene. V was shortened by 2 bases and J by 0 bases, with 7 bases between the two germline ends. This CDR3 is 14 amino acids long. Per germline, CDR1 SEHNR and CDR2 FQNEAQ (reference sequence).

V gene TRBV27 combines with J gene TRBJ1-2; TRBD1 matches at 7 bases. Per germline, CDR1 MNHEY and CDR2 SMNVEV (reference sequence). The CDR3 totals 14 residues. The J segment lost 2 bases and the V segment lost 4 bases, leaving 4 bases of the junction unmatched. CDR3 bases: TGTGCCAGCAGTTCCCTGACAGGGAACTATGGCTACACCTTC. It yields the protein CASSSLTGNYGYTF.

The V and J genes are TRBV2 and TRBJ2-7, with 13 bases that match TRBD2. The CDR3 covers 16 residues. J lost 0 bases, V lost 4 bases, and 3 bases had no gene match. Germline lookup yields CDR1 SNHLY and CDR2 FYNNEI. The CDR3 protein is CASSGRTSGSSYEQYF. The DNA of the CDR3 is TGTGCCAGCAGTGGGAGGACTAGCGGGAGCTCCTACGAGCAGTACTTC.

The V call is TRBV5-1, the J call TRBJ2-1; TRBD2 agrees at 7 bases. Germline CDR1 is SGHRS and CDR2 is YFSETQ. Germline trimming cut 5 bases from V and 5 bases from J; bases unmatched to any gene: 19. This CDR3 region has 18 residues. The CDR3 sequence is CASSPLIGRSSVHNEQFF. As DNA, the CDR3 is TGCGCCAGCAGTCCCCTCATCGGGAGGAGCTCGGTGCACAATGAGCAGTTCTTC.

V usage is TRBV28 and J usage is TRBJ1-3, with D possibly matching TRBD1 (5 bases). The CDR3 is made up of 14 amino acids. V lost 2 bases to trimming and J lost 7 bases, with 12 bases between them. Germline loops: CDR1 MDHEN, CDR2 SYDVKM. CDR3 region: CASSLRGWENTIYF. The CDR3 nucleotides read TGTGCCAGCAGTTTACGGGGGTGGGAGAACACCATATATTTT.

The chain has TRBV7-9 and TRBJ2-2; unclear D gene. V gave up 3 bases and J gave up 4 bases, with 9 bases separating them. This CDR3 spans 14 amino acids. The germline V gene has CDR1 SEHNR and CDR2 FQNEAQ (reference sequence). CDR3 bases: TGTGCCAGCAGCTTTGTCATTTCCACCGGGGAGCTGTTTTTT. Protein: CASSFVISTGELFF. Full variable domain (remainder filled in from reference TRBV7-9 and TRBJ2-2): DTGVSQNPRHKITKRGQNVTFRCDPISEHNRLYWYRQTLGQGPEFLTYFQNEAQLEKSRLLSDRFSAERPKGSFSTLEIQRTEQGDSAMYLCASSFVISTGELFFGEGSRLTVL.

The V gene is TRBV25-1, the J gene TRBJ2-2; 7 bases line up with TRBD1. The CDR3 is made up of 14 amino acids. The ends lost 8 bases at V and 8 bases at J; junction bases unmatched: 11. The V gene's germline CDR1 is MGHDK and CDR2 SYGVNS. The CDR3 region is CASVQGPALGELFF. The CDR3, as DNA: TGTGCCAGCGTACAGGGGCCCGCTTTAGGGGAGCTGTTTTTT.

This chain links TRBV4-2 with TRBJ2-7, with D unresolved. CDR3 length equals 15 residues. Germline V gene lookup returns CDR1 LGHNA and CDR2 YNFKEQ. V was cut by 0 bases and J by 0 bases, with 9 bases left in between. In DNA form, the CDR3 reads TGTGCCAGCAGCCAAGATCGAAGCGCCTCCTACGAGCAGTACTTC. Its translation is CASSQDRSASYEQYF.

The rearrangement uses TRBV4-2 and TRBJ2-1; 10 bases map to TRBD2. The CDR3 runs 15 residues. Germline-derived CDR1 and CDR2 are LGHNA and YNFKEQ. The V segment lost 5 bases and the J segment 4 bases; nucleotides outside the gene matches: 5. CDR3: CASSTPSGSYNEQFF. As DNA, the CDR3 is TGTGCCAGCAGCACTCCTAGCGGGAGTTACAATGAGCAGTTCTTC.

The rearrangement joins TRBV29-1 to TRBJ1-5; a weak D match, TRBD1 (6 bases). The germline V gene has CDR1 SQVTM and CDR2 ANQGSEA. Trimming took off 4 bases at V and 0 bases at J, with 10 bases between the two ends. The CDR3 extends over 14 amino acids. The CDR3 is CSVVGTNSNQPQHF. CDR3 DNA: TGCAGCGTTGTAGGGACAAATAGCAATCAGCCCCAGCATTTT.

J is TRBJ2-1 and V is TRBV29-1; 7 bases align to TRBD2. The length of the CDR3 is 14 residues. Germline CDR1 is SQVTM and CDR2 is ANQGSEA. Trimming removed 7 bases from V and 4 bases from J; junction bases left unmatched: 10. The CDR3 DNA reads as TGCAGCGCTCCTAAAGCAGCGGGATACAATGAGCAGTTCTTC. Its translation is CSAPKAAGYNEQFF.

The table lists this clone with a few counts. CDR3 sequence (DNA): TGTGCCAGTACCGACGCGACAGGCCTTAACTATGGCTACACCTTC. Its translation is CASTDATGLNYGYTF. The chain combines TRBV7-9 with TRBJ1-2; tentatively, D is TRBD1 (6 bases). The CDR3 covers 15 residues. V shed 9 bases and J shed 1 base, with 18 bases lying between them. Per germline, CDR1 SEHNR and CDR2 FQNEAQ (reference sequence).

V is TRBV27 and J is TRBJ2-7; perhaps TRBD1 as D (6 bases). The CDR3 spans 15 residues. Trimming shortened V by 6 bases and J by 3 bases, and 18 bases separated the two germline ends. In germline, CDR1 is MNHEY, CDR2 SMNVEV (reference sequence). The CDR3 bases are TGTGCCAGCAGCTGGGGGCCTATAATCCACTACGAGCAGTACTTC. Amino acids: CASSWGPIIHYEQYF.

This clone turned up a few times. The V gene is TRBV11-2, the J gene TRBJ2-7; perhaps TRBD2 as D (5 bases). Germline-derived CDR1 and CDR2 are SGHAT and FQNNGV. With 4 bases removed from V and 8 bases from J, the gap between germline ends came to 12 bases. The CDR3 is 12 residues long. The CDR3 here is CASSYTGSKQYF. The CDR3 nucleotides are TGTGCCAGCAGCTACACGGGGAGTAAGCAGTACTTC.

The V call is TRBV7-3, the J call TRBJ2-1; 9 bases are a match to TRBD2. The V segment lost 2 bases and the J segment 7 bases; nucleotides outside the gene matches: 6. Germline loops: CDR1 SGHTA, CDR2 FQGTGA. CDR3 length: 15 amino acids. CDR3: CASSLLAGTNNEQFF. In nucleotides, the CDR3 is TGTGCCAGCAGCTTACTAGCGGGAACCAATAATGAGCAGTTCTTC.

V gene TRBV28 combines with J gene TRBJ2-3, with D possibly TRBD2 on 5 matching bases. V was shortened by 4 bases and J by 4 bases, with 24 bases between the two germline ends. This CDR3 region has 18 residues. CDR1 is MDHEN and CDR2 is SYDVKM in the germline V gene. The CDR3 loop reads CASSSMNYTRRGADTQYF. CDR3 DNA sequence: TGTGCCAGCAGTTCTATGAACTACACTAGGCGAGGAGCAGATACGCAGTATTTT.

The CDR3, as DNA: TGTGCCACCCGGGGACAGGGTATTTCTGAAGCTTTCTTT. This encodes CATRGQGISEAFF. This chain joins TRBV2 and TRBJ1-1, with 9 bases aligning to TRBD1. The V and J ends lost 10 bases and 6 bases, in that order; junction bases with no gene match: 9. The germline gives CDR1 SNHLY, CDR2 FYNNEI. The CDR3 has 13 amino acids.

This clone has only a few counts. CDR3 DNA: TGTGCCAGCAGCTTAATGACAGGTGGGACCGGGGAGCTGTTTTTT. It specifies CASSLMTGGTGELFF. The rearrangement links TRBV7-8 to TRBJ2-2, with a weak D call TRBD1 (6 bases). The CDR3 spans 15 residues. CDR1 is SGHVS, CDR2 FQNEAQ, per germline. Trimming shortened V by 2 bases and J by 5 bases, and 12 bases separated the two germline ends. The complete variable domain, with remaining parts taken from reference TRBV7-8 and TRBJ2-2, reads GAGVSQSPRYKVAKRGQDVALRCDPISGHVSLFWYQQALGQGPEFLTYFQNEAQLDKSGLPSDRFFAERPEGSVSTLKIQRTQQEDSAVYLCASSLMTGGTGELFFGEGSRLTVL.

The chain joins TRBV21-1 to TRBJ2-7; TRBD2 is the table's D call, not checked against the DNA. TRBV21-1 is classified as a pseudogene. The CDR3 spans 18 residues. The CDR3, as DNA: TGTGCCAGCAGCAAGGCACCTAACTTCGGGGGAGTCAACCACGAGCAGTACTTC. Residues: CASSKAPNFGGVNHEQYF.

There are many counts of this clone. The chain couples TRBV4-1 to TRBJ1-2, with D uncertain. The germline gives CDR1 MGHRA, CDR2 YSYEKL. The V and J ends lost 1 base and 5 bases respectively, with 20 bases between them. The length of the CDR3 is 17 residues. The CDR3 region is CASSQGEAGLMMYGYTF. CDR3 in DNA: TGCGCCAGCAGCCAAGGGGAGGCAGGCTTAATGATGTATGGCTACACCTTC.

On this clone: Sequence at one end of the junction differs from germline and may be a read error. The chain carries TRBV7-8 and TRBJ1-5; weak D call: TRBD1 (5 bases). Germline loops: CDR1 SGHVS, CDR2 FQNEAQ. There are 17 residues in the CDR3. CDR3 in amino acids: CASSVAVGAVGKQPQHF. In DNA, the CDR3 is TGTGCCAGCAGCGTAGCTGTTGGGGCGGTAGGGAAACAGCCCCAGCATTTT.

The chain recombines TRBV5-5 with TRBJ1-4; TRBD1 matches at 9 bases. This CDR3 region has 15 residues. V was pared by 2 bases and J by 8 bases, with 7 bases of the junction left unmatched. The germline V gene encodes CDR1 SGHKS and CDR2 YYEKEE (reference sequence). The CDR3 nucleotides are TGTGCCAGCAGCTTTAAGACAGGGGGAGTAGAAAAACTGTTTTTT. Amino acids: CASSFKTGGVEKLFF.

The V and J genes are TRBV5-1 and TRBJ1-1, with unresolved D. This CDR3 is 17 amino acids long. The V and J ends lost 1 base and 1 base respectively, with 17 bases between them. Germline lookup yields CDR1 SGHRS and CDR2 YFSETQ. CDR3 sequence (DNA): TGCGCCAGCAGCTTGTGGCCTCCATTAACCTCGAACACTGAAGCTTTCTTT. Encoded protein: CASSLWPPLTSNTEAFF.

CDR3: CATSRDRKASGSSYNEQFF. In DNA, the CDR3 is TGTGCCACCAGCAGAGATAGGAAAGCTAGCGGGAGCTCCTACAATGAGCAGTTCTTC. The chain is built from TRBV15 and TRBJ2-1, with TRBD2 identical over 10 bases. The CDR3 sequence is 19 residues long. V shed 0 bases, J shed 0 bases, and the junction held 8 bases outside the gene matches. Per the germline V gene, CDR1 is LNHNV and CDR2 is YYDKDF (reference sequence).